What follows are 19 T cell receptor beta chains derived from one specimen sequenced in a study of blood T cell repertoires in COVID-19. Clones were read by immunoSEQ multiplex PCR, and TCRdb kept only the in-frame ones, dropping some. Found here are about 98,000 clones, about four fifths of them singletons; the top ten hold 15% to 20%. The specimen sequenced was peripheral blood. Receptors were obtained from a man at least 80 years old with acute or convalescent COVID-19.

This clone was counted a single time. The V and J genes are TRBV2 and TRBJ1-1; D is unclear. The V end was cut by 4 bases, the J end by 5 bases, with 8 bases between. CDR1 is SNHLY, CDR2 FYNNEI, per germline. The CDR3 loop spans 12 amino acids. The CDR3 bases are TGTGCCAGCAGTGCGGGAGTGACTGAAGCTTTCTTT. This translates into CASSAGVTEAFF. The complete variable domain, with remaining parts taken from reference TRBV2 and TRBJ1-1, reads EPEVTQTPSHQVTQMGQEVILRCVPISNHLYFYWYRQILGQKVEFLVSFYNNEISEKSEIFDDQFSVERPDGSNFTLKIRSTKLEDSAMYFCASSAGVTEAFFGQGTRLTVV.

This clone has a handful of counts. The rearrangement uses TRBV27 and TRBJ2-2, with D uncertain. The CDR3 spans 13 residues. Between the trimmed V and J ends, which lost 7 bases and 6 bases, there was a span of 12 bases. The germline V gene encodes CDR1 MNHEY and CDR2 SMNVEV (reference sequence). The CDR3: CASMNLVPGELFF. The CDR3 DNA reads as TGTGCCAGCATGAACTTAGTCCCCGGGGAGCTGTTTTTT.

This chain joins TRBV28 and TRBJ1-4, with D perhaps matching TRBD1 (5 bases). V lost 6 bases and J lost 4, with 15 bases in between. The CDR3 contains 15 residues. CDR1 is MDHEN, CDR2 SYDVKM, per germline. In nucleotides, the CDR3 is TGTGCCAGCAGAGGATCTGGGGGGTATAATGAAAAACTGTTTTTT. Protein sequence: CASRGSGGYNEKLFF.

This clone occurred once. The chain combines TRBV6-2 or TRBV6-3 with TRBJ1-1; D unclear. The CDR3 contains 15 residues. CDR1 is MNHEY and CDR2 is SVGEGT in the germline V gene. Trimming removed 2 bases at V and 6 bases at J, with 16 bases between. CDR3 bases: TGTGCCAGCAGTTACCTAAGCATCCGTCTCGCTGAAGCTTTCTTT. Its protein is CASSYLSIRLAEAFF.

The chain combines TRBV28 with TRBJ1-1, with D possibly TRBD1 on 6 matching bases. Germline-derived CDR1 and CDR2 are MDHEN and SYDVKM. The CDR3 is 14 amino acids. Trimming removed 11 bases at V and 0 bases at J, with 16 bases between. CDR3 sequence reads: CAGQAGALNTEAFF. DNA for the CDR3: TGTGCCGGCCAGGCGGGGGCCCTGAACACTGAAGCTTTCTTT.

This clone has just a few counts. The chain employs TRBV19 and TRBJ2-3, with TRBD2 as a possible D gene (6 bases). Germline V lookup: CDR1 LNHDA, CDR2 SQIVND (reference sequence). Trimming pared 6 bases from V and 2 bases from J, leaving 12 bases between. The CDR3 sequence is 14 residues long. The CDR3 spells CASRGGVSTDTQYF. CDR3 DNA sequence: TGTGCCAGTAGGGGGGGAGTCTCCACAGATACGCAGTATTTT.

CDR3 DNA sequence: TGTGCCAGCAGCCAAGCGGCGGGAGTAAATTACGAGCAGTACTTC. Protein product: CASSQAAGVNYEQYF. The chain uses TRBV7-2 and TRBJ2-7; TRBD2 matches 7 bases. Germline CDR1 SGHTA, CDR2 FQGNSA. CDR3 length: 15 residues. Trimming at V came to 5 bases and at J to 4 bases, leaving 11 bases not matched to a gene. Supplemented by reference TRBV7-2 and TRBJ2-7, the full variable domain reads GAGVSQSPSNKVTEKGKDVELRCDPISGHTALYWYRQSLGQGLEFLIYFQGNSAPDKSGLPSDRFSAERTGGSVSTLTIQRTQQEDSAVYLCASSQAAGVNYEQYFGPGTRLTVT.

V usage is TRBV5-1 and J usage is TRBJ1-2, with 7 bases matching TRBD1. The V gene end was trimmed by 0 bases and the J gene end by 7 bases; junction bases not matched to a gene: 6. The CDR3 runs to 14 residues. Germline values: CDR1 SGHRS, CDR2 YFSETQ. Here the CDR3 reads CASSLGGTDSGYTF. CDR3 DNA: TGCGCCAGCAGCTTGGGGGGGACAGACAGTGGCTACACCTTC.

This chain connects TRBV5-1 to TRBJ2-2, with D unclear. Germline V gene lookup returns CDR1 SGHRS and CDR2 YFSETQ. Trimming stripped 0 bases from V and 6 bases from J, with 15 bases between. The CDR3 extends over 16 amino acids. Here the CDR3 reads CASSLVSSARAGELFF. As DNA, the CDR3 is TGCGCCAGCAGCTTGGTTTCGTCGGCTCGGGCCGGGGAGCTGTTTTTT.

This chain uses TRBV4-3 with TRBJ1-1; D remains ambiguous. Germline CDR1 is LGHNA and CDR2 is YSLEER. The CDR3 is 18 residues long. The V end was cut by 0 bases, the J end by 0 bases, with 17 bases between. The CDR3 sequence: CASSQEAVGRGLNTEAFF. The CDR3 nucleotides read TGCGCCAGCAGCCAAGAAGCTGTAGGACGGGGTTTGAACACTGAAGCTTTCTTT.

DNA for the CDR3: TGTGCCAGCAGTGAAGCGCGTTTTTCACCCCTCCACTTT. It specifies CASSEARFSPLHF. The chain has TRBV2 and TRBJ1-6; D gene uncertain. In germline, CDR1 is SNHLY, CDR2 FYNNEI. V lost 0 bases and J 9 bases, leaving 6 bases between the germline ends. The CDR3 spans 13 residues.

This chain connects TRBV3-1 (or the pseudogene TRBV3-2) to TRBJ2-5; 9 bases line up with TRBD1. This CDR3 is built from 16 residues. V was pared by 5 bases and J by 1 base, with 8 bases of the junction left unmatched. Germline loops: CDR1 LGHDT, CDR2 YNNKEL (reference sequence). CDR3 loop: CASSRGTGQGQETQYF. Written as DNA, the CDR3 is TGTGCCAGCAGCAGGGGGACAGGGCAGGGCCAAGAGACCCAGTACTTC.

The V and J genes are TRBV5-1 and TRBJ1-2; D might be TRBD1 (6 bases). The ends were cut back, 5 bases at V and 2 bases at J, with 13 bases in the middle. CDR1 and CDR2 from the germline V gene are SGHRS and YFSETQ. This CDR3 region has 14 residues. The CDR3 loop reads CASRIEGENYGYTF. CDR3 DNA sequence: TGCGCCAGCAGGATCGAGGGGGAGAACTATGGCTACACCTTC.

The DNA for the CDR3 is TGTGCCAGCAGCATTCGGATCGGACTAGCGGGGGGGTACAATGAGCAGTTCTTC. Translating gives CASSIRIGLAGGYNEQFF. The V gene is TRBV9, the J gene TRBJ2-1; 15 nucleotides match TRBD2. The CDR3 totals 18 residues. Germline V CDR1 and CDR2: SGDLS, YYNGEE. The ends lost 4 bases at V and 4 bases at J; junction bases unmatched: 9.

The genes are TRBV7-2 and TRBJ2-1; a weak D match, TRBD1 (6 bases). The germline V and J ends were trimmed by 5 bases and 2 bases, with 13 bases remaining between them. The V gene's germline CDR1 is SGHTA and CDR2 FQGNSA. The CDR3 spans 15 residues. CDR3 nucleotide sequence: TGTGCCAGCAGCCTATCCGACAGGCCCTACAATGAGCAGTTCTTC. This codes for CASSLSDRPYNEQFF.

This clone was detected only once. V is TRBV4-3 and J is TRBJ2-1; 9 bases match TRBD2. CDR3 length: 15 amino acids. The germline V gene has CDR1 LGHNA and CDR2 YSLEER. J gave up 3 bases and V 5 bases, and 5 bases lay outside the gene matches. The chain's CDR3 is CASSVRLAVYNEQFF. DNA of the CDR3: TGCGCCAGCAGCGTGCGACTAGCGGTCTACAATGAGCAGTTCTTC.

The CDR3 loop is CASSSDRGRNQPQHF. The CDR3, as DNA: TGTGCCAGCTCATCCGACAGGGGACGGAATCAGCCCCAGCATTTT. The gene calls are TRBV18 and TRBJ1-5; TRBD1 matches 8 bases. The germline V gene encodes CDR1 KGHSH and CDR2 LQKENI. J was trimmed by 4 bases and V by 5 bases; bases with no gene match: 7. The CDR3 consists of 15 residues.

This clone was observed a few times. This chain joins TRBV6-6 and TRBJ2-7, with 13 bases that match TRBD2. J gave up 4 bases and V 5 bases, and 26 bases lay outside the gene matches. The CDR3 extends over 22 amino acids. In germline, CDR1 is MNHNY, CDR2 SVGAGI (reference sequence). CDR3 sequence reads: CASSRFDLTGTSGTRFLYEQYF. The DNA for the CDR3 is TGTGCCAGCAGTAGATTCGATTTGACGGGGACTAGCGGGACTAGGTTCCTTTACGAGCAGTACTTC.

This clone was detected a few times. The chain is built from TRBV5-1 and TRBJ2-5; D is unclear. Trimming shortened V by 2 bases and J by 5 bases, and 10 bases separated the two germline ends. This CDR3 is 13 amino acids long. Germline V gene lookup returns CDR1 SGHRS and CDR2 YFSETQ. Here the CDR3 reads CASSFSSSETQYF. The CDR3 nucleotides are TGCGCCAGCAGCTTTTCTAGTTCCGAGACCCAGTACTTC.